This entry concerns a single TCR beta chain. Its specificity is unknown. This may be a read error: a much more frequent sequence differs by one nucleotide. This CDR3 spans 15 amino acids. CDR1 and CDR2 (germline): LGHDT, YNNKEL (reference sequence). The entry originates in a study of T cells in Graves' hyperthyroidism and ophthalmopathy. Study outcomes and limitations: In the blood, most expanded thyroid clonotypes above 0.001 appeared as well.

Patients with uncontrolled infections, other autoimmune diseases, pregnancy or lactation were excluded. Diagnoses rested on clinical symptoms, serum thyroxine and TRAb, thyroid ultrasound and orbital computed tomography. Amplification targeted TCR beta CDR3 regions from RNA transcripts. In the first-round RT-PCR of the TCR CDR3, the HTBI primer set was used. TCRdb ran MiXCR on the multiplex PCR reads and lists one entry per CDR3 protein. The sample lists approximately 400,000 distinct CDR3 sequences; around an eighth were seen once. The sequencing input was blood. J is TRBJ2-1 and V is TRBV3-1; 8 bases align to TRBD2. The DNA matches TRBJ2-7 better at its end, which makes the J call doubtful. The receptor was derived from a man aged 45 to 65 with Graves' ophthalmopathy. Here the CDR3 reads CASSQVSGSLNEQYF. For the CDR3, the DNA is TGTGCCAGCAGCCAAGTAAGCGGGAGTCTCAATGAGCAGTACTTC.